These 10 T cell receptor beta chains originate from one sample sequenced in a study of blood T cells in healthy people across ages. Then a second PCR, running roughly 7 to 11 cycles, was carried out with a sample-barcoded 5' primer and a J-beta primer mix. TCRdb passed the 5' RACE reads through MiXCR, listing each CDR3 protein once. The table has hundreds of thousands of distinct CDR3 sequences, 40% to 50% seen once. The sample consisted of blood. These receptors came from a man aged 60-69 years in good health.

DNA for the CDR3: TGTGCCAGCAGCCCAAGACAGGGTTCGGTTCCCGATCAAGAGACCCAGTACTTC. Translating it yields CASSPRQGSVPDQETQYF. The J gene is TRBJ2-5, the V gene TRBV7-9, with 7 bases fitting TRBD1. Trimming at V came to 5 bases and at J to 2 bases, leaving 17 bases not matched to a gene. Germline CDR1 SEHNR, CDR2 FQNEAQ (reference sequence). The CDR3 contains 18 residues.

The chain combines TRBV3-1 with TRBJ1-2, with 9 bases that match TRBD1. This CDR3 has 16 amino acids. V was clipped by 0 bases and J by 5 bases; unmatched bases: 7. Germline V gene sequence: CDR1 LGHDT, CDR2 YNNKEL (reference sequence). The CDR3, as DNA: TGTGCCAGCAGCCAAGATCTTGGGACAGGGTCGTATGGCTACACCTTC. Translating it yields CASSQDLGTGSYGYTF.

The sample holds a few counts of this clonotype. The V gene is TRBV7-2, the J gene TRBJ2-6; the match to TRBD1 covers 7 bases. Germline CDR1 SGHTA, CDR2 FQGNSA. The CDR3 covers 13 residues. The ends lost 5 bases at V and 12 bases at J; junction bases unmatched: 7. CDR3 bases: TGTGCCAGCAGCGTTGGACAGGAGAGCGTCCTGACTTTC. It specifies CASSVGQESVLTF.

The chain is built from TRBV15 and TRBJ1-1, with 7 bases that match TRBD1. This CDR3 region has 16 residues. Germline CDR1 and CDR2: LNHNV and YYDKDF (reference sequence). V shed 1 base, J shed 1 base, and the junction held 6 bases outside the gene matches. In DNA form, the CDR3 reads TGTGCCACCAGCAGAGGCGCGGGACAGAGGAACACTGAAGCTTTCTTT. Its protein is CATSRGAGQRNTEAFF.

This clonotype showed up just a few times. The chain carries TRBV28 and TRBJ2-7; the D is unclear. The ends were cut back, 5 bases at V and 6 bases at J, with 20 bases in the middle. CDR3 size: 15 residues. CDR1 and CDR2 from the germline V gene are MDHEN and SYDVKM. The CDR3 bases are TGTGCCAGCAGTATCTCCCCAGGAACCGTAAGCGAGCAGTACTTC. Protein: CASSISPGTVSEQYF.

This clonotype was counted between two and nine times. The chain carries TRBV5-5 and TRBJ2-5, with 7 bases matching TRBD1. This CDR3 has 15 amino acids. The V gene end was trimmed by 4 bases and the J gene end by 5 bases; junction bases not matched to a gene: 11. Germline values: CDR1 SGHKS, CDR2 YYEKEE (reference sequence). CDR3: CASSQPTGEVETQYF. The CDR3 DNA follows: TGTGCCAGCAGCCAACCCACAGGGGAAGTGGAGACCCAGTACTTC.

The genes are TRBV9 and TRBJ2-5; D tentatively reads TRBD1 or TRBD2 (6 bases each). There are 15 residues in the CDR3. V lost 4 bases and J 7 bases, leaving 20 bases between the germline ends. CDR1 and CDR2 from the germline V gene are SGDLS and YYNGEE. The chain's CDR3 is CASSPDGTLGGTQYF. The CDR3 DNA sequence: TGTGCCAGCAGCCCAGATGGGACACTGGGGGGGACCCAGTACTTC.

This clonotype was picked up many times. This chain joins TRBV29-1 and TRBJ2-4; D is possibly TRBD2 (5 bases). V was pared by 0 bases and J by 7 bases, with 10 bases between. This CDR3 comprises 13 residues. Germline assignment: CDR1 SQVTM and CDR2 ANQGSEA. CDR3 loop: CSVEDHPGNIQYF. CDR3 sequence (DNA): TGCAGCGTTGAAGACCATCCGGGGAACATTCAGTACTTC. Full variable domain (outside the CDR3, taken from reference TRBV29-1 and TRBJ2-4): SAVISQKPSRDICQRGTSLTIQCQVDSQVTMMFWYRQQPGQSLTLIATANQGSEATYESGFVIDKFPISRPNLTFSTLTVSNMSPEDSSIYLCSVEDHPGNIQYFGAGTRLSVL.

The genes are TRBV6-6 and TRBJ1-6, with 8 bases that match TRBD1. The junction had 5 bases not matched to a gene; V was cut back by 4 bases and J by 6 bases. This CDR3 comprises 15 residues. The germline V gene encodes CDR1 MNHNY and CDR2 SVGAGI (reference sequence). CDR3 coding DNA: TGTGCCAGCAGTTTGATACAGGGGGGTAATTCACCCCTCCACTTT. Translated, it gives CASSLIQGGNSPLHF.

This sequence joins TRBV6-1 and TRBJ2-3, with D perhaps TRBD1 or TRBD2 (5 bases each). CDR1 and CDR2 from the germline V gene are MNHNS and SASEGT. The CDR3 has 14 amino acids. The V end was cut by 10 bases, the J end by 0 bases, with 14 bases between. The CDR3 DNA reads as TGTGCCACCGCCCGGGACCTTAGCACAGATACGCAGTATTTT. Its protein product is CATARDLSTDTQYF.